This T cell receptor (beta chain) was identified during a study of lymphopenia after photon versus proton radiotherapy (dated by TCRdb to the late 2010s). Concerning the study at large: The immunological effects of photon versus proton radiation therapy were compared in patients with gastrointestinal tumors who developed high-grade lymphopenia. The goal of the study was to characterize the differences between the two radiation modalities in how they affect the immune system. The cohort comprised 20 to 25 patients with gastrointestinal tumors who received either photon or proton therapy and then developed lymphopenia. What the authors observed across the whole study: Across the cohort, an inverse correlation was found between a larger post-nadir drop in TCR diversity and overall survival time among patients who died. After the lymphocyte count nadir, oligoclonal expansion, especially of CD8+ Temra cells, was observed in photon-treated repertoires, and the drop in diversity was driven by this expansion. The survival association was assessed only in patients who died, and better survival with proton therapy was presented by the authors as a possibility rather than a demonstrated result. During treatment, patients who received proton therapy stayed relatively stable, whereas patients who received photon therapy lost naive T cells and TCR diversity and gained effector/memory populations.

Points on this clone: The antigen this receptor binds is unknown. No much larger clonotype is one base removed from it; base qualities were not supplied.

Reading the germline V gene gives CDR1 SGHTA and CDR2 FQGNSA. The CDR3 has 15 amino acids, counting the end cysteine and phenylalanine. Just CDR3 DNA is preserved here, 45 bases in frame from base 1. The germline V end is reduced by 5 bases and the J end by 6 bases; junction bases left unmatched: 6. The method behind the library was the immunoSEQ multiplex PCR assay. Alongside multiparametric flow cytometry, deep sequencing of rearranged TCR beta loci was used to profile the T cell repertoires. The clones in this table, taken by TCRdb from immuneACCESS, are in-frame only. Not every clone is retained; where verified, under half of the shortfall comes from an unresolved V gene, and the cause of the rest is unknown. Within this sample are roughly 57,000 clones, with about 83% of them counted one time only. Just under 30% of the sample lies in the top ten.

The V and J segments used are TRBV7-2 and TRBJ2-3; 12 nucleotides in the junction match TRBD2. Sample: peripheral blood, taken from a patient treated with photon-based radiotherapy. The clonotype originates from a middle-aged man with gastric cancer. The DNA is TGTGCCAGCAGCCCCCCTAGCGGGAGGGTTGATACGCAGTATTTT. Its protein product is CASSPPSGRVDTQYF.